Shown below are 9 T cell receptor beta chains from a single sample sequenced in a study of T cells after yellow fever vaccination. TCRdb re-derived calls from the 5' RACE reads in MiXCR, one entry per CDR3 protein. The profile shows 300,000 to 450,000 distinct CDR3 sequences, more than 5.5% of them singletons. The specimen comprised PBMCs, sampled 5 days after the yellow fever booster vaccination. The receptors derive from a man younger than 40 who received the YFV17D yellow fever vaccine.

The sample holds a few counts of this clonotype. In DNA form, the CDR3 reads TGTGCCAGCAGCTTAAGGTTTGGTACTAGCGGGAGAAACTACGAGCAGTACTTC. As protein: CASSLRFGTSGRNYEQYF. The J gene is TRBJ2-7, the V gene TRBV7-6; 11 bases line up with TRBD2. V shed 2 bases, J shed 3 bases, and the junction held 12 bases outside the gene matches. This CDR3 comprises 18 residues. CDR1 is SGHVS and CDR2 is FNYEAQ in the germline V gene.

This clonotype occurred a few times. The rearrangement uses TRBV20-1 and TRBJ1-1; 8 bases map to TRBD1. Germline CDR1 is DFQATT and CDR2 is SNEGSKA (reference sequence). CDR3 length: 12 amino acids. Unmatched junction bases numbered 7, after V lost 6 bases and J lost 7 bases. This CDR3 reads CSAPQGAGEAFF. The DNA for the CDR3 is TGCAGTGCGCCTCAGGGGGCCGGTGAAGCTTTCTTT.

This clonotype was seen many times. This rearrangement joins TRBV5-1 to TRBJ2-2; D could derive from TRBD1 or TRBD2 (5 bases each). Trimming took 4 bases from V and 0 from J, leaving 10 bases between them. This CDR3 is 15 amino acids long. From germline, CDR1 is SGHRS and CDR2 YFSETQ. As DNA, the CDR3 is TGCGCCAGCAGCAAGGGACGCGCGAACACCGGGGAGCTGTTTTTT. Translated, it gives CASSKGRANTGELFF.

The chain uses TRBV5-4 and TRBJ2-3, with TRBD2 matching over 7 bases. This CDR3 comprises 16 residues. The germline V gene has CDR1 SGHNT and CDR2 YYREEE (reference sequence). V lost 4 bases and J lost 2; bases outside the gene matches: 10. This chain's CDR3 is CASSRRGDGNTDTQYF. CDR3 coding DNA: TGTGCCAGCAGCCGTCGGGGGGACGGTAACACAGATACGCAGTATTTT.

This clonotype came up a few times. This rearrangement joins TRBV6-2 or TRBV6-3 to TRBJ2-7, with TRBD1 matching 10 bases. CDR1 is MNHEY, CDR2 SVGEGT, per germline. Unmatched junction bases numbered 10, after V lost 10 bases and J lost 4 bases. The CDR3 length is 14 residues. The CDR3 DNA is TGTGCCACCACCTCCGGGACAGGGGTTTACGAGCAGTACTTC. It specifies CATTSGTGVYEQYF.

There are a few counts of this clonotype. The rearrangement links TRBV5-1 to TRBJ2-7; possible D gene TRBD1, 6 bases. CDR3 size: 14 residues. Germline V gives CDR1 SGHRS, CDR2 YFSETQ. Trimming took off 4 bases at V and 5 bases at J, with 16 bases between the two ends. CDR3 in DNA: TGCGCCAGCAGCCCTGGGGACACCGTCGACGAGCAGTACTTC. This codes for CASSPGDTVDEQYF. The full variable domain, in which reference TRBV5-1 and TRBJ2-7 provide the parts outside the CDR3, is KAGVTQTPRYLIKTRGQQVTLSCSPISGHRSVSWYQQTPGQGLQFLFEYFSETQRNKGNFPGRFSGRQFSNSRSEMNVSTLELGDSALYLCASSPGDTVDEQYFGPGTRLTVT.

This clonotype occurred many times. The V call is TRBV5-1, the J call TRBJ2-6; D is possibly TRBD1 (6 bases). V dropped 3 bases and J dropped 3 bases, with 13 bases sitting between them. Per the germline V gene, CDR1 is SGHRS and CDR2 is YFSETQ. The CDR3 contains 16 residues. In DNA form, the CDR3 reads TGCGCCAGCAGCTCCACTACAGGGAGTGGGGCCAACGTCCTGACTTTC. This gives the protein CASSSTTGSGANVLTF.

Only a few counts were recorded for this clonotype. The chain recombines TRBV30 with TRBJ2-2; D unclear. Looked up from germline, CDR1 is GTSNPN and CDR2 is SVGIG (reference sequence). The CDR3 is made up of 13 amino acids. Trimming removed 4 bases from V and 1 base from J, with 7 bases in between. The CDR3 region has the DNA TGTGCCTGGACTAATTTGAACACCGGGGAGCTGTTTTTT. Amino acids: CAWTNLNTGELFF.

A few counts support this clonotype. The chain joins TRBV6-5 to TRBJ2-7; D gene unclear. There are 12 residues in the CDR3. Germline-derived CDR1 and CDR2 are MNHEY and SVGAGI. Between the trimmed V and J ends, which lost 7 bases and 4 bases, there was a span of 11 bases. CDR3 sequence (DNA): TGTGCCAGCACCTCAAAGGGATACGAGCAGTACTTC. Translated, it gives CASTSKGYEQYF.